This T cell receptor (beta chain) was captured in a study of blood T cell repertoires in COVID-19. Data came from immunoSEQ multiplex PCR; TCRdb stores just in-frame clones and leaves some out. The table records about 130,000 clones, roughly four fifths of them present only once. Per the germline V gene, CDR1 is MDHEN and CDR2 is SYDVKM. Trimming shortened V by 4 bases and J by 1 base, and 11 bases separated the two germline ends. This CDR3 is 16 amino acids long. The sample comprised peripheral blood. The V and J genes are TRBV28 and TRBJ2-6; D possibly corresponds to TRBD1 (6 bases). The TCR comes from a man between 25 and 39 years old with COVID-19, enrolled during active disease. The CDR3 spells CASSSDGTSGANVLTF. The CDR3 DNA follows: TGTGCCAGCAGTTCGGACGGGACATCTGGGGCCAACGTCCTGACTTTC.